A single sample is the source of the 16 T cell receptor beta chains below, sequenced in a study of Ad26.COV2.S vaccination and SARS-CoV-2 variants. TCRdb's table, derived via immunoSEQ multiplex PCR, lists solely in-frame clones and lacks some. Of a few hundred thousand clones listed, roughly 90% are singletons. Treatment defined: around 19 received Ad26.COV2.S at low or high dose, single or two shots; 5 received placebo; per-sample allocation not given. The investigators took samples on day 63 after the first vaccine or placebo injection. Sequenced material: peripheral blood, taken in a trial of Ad26.COV2.S vaccine versus placebo. The source is a person between 18 and 65 years old who received the Ad26.COV2.S COVID-19 vaccine or a placebo.

J is TRBJ2-1 and V is TRBV27; TRBD2 agrees at 13 bases. CDR1 MNHEY and CDR2 SMNVEV come from the germline V gene (reference sequence). This CDR3 contains 17 residues. Trimming removed 0 bases from V and 2 bases from J; junction bases left unmatched: 1. The CDR3 coding sequence is TGTGCCAGCAGTTTATCAGGGACTAGCGGGACCTACAATGAGCAGTTCTTC. As protein: CASSLSGTSGTYNEQFF.

The V and J genes are TRBV5-5 and TRBJ1-2; D remains ambiguous. The germline V gene has CDR1 SGHKS and CDR2 YYEKEE (reference sequence). V lost 2 bases and J lost 8, with 22 bases in between. This CDR3 region has 16 residues. This CDR3 reads CASSLSHLSFNGGYTF. CDR3 DNA sequence: TGTGCCAGCAGCTTATCTCATTTGTCTTTCAACGGAGGCTACACCTTC.

The chain couples TRBV7-9 to TRBJ2-2; unclear D gene. CDR1 is SEHNR and CDR2 is FQNEAQ in the germline V gene (reference sequence). V was clipped by 1 base and J by 10 bases, with 10 bases between them. The CDR3 extends over 13 amino acids. The CDR3 bases are TGTGCCAGCAGCTTAGTGCCGGCGGAGGAGCTGTTTTTT. This gives the protein CASSLVPAEELFF.

This clone was detected a few times. The genes are TRBV12-3 or TRBV12-4 and TRBJ1-2; D is uncertain. This CDR3 has 12 amino acids. V lost 3 bases and J 6 bases, leaving 8 bases between the germline ends. The CDR3 loop is CASSFGVHGYTF. The CDR3, as DNA: TGTGCCAGCAGTTTCGGGGTTCATGGCTACACCTTC.

This clone was seen only a few times. The rearrangement joins TRBV28 to TRBJ2-2; possibly TRBD1 or TRBD2 for D (6 bases each). CDR1 is MDHEN and CDR2 is SYDVKM in the germline V gene. This CDR3 has 14 residues. Trimming took 3 bases from V and 6 from J, leaving 11 bases between them. This chain's CDR3 is CASSFMGGPGELFF. The CDR3 DNA reads as TGTGCCAGCAGTTTTATGGGGGGCCCCGGGGAGCTGTTTTTT.

The chain combines TRBV6-5 with TRBJ2-5, with TRBD2 matching over 7 bases. The CDR3 is 13 amino acids. Germline CDR1 reads MNHEY; CDR2 reads SVGAGI. The V gene end was trimmed by 3 bases and the J gene end by 7 bases; junction bases not matched to a gene: 5. The CDR3 protein is CASSYGEGGTQYF. The CDR3 DNA sequence: TGTGCCAGCAGTTATGGGGAGGGTGGGACCCAGTACTTC.

The chain joins TRBV10-3 to TRBJ1-3; 8 bases fit TRBD1. Trimming cost V 3 bases and J 0 bases; bases outside gene matches: 4. This CDR3 has 16 amino acids. Germline V gives CDR1 ENHRY, CDR2 SYGVKD. The CDR3 reads CAISEDGQGSGNTIYF. The CDR3 nucleotides read TGTGCCATCAGTGAAGACGGACAGGGCTCTGGAAACACCATATATTTT.

CDR3 sequence reads: CASSRRWGYFNEKLFF. The CDR3 DNA sequence: TGTGCCAGCAGCCGAAGGTGGGGTTACTTTAATGAAAAACTGTTTTTT. The J gene is TRBJ1-4, the V gene TRBV5-6; D remains ambiguous. Germline values: CDR1 SGHDT, CDR2 YYEEEE. The CDR3 has 16 amino acids. The V end lost 4 bases, the J end lost 4 bases, and 17 bases lay between the germline ends.

DNA of the CDR3: TGTGCCAGCGCCTGGGGAAGGAGCGAAAAACTGTTTTTT. Its translation is CASAWGRSEKLFF. The rearrangement links TRBV6-6 to TRBJ1-4; D ambiguous. This CDR3 is built from 13 residues. The V gene lost 8 bases and the J gene lost 8 bases, with 15 bases spanning the gap. In germline, CDR1 is MNHNY, CDR2 SVGAGI (reference sequence).

This chain links TRBV28 with TRBJ2-7; D may match TRBD1 or TRBD2 (6 bases each). Germline-derived CDR1 and CDR2 are MDHEN and SYDVKM. The CDR3 runs to 14 residues. With 7 bases removed from V and 4 bases from J, the gap between germline ends came to 17 bases. The CDR3 bases are TGTGCCAGCACCCTCTCGAGGGGGGTTTACGAGCAGTACTTC. It codes for CASTLSRGVYEQYF.

The chain employs TRBV19 and TRBJ2-7; no reliable D call. The ends were cut back, 4 bases at V and 3 bases at J, with 7 bases in the middle. Germline CDR1 reads LNHDA; CDR2 reads SQIVND (reference sequence). This CDR3 comprises 12 residues. The CDR3 region has the DNA TGTGCCAGTAGTAACTCCTACTACGAGCAGTACTTC. It is translated as CASSNSYYEQYF.

This clone appeared a few times. The gene calls are TRBV9 and TRBJ2-3; 8 nucleotides agree with TRBD2. The V gene end was trimmed by 4 bases and the J gene end by 3 bases; junction bases not matched to a gene: 13. Per germline, CDR1 SGDLS and CDR2 YYNGEE. This CDR3 region has 17 residues. CDR3 sequence: CASSPRIASGLTDTQYF. Written as DNA, the CDR3 is TGTGCCAGCAGCCCAAGGATCGCTAGCGGGCTGACAGATACGCAGTATTTT.

This chain uses TRBV10-3 with TRBJ2-1; 11 bases align to TRBD2. CDR3 length: 15 residues. Germline V gene data show CDR1 as ENHRY and CDR2 as SYGVKD. V gave up 6 bases and J gave up 6 bases; unmatched junction bases: 7. The CDR3: CAISTGTSGFNEQFF. The CDR3 DNA follows: TGTGCCATCAGCACCGGGACTAGCGGATTCAATGAGCAGTTCTTC.

The chain recombines TRBV7-6 with TRBJ2-1; either TRBD1 or TRBD2 may supply D (5 bases each). The germline CDR1 and CDR2 sequences are SGHVS and FNYEAQ. The CDR3 totals 13 residues. With 8 bases removed from V and 6 bases from J, the gap between germline ends came to 14 bases. Here the CDR3 reads CASASRGSNEQFF. For the CDR3, the DNA is TGTGCCAGCGCCTCCCGGGGCAGCAATGAGCAGTTCTTC.

This clone was observed a handful of times. The chain links TRBV10-3 to TRBJ2-6, with 10 bases matching TRBD2. Germline values: CDR1 ENHRY, CDR2 SYGVKD. The V gene end was trimmed by 0 bases and the J gene end by 0 bases; junction bases not matched to a gene: 8. The CDR3 runs 20 residues. In DNA form, the CDR3 reads TGTGCCATCAGTGAGTCCCAAGCGGGGGGGAGCATCTCTGGGGCCAACGTCCTGACTTTC. Its translation is CAISESQAGGSISGANVLTF.

The rearrangement joins TRBV9 to TRBJ2-7; D perhaps matches TRBD2 (5 bases). The CDR3 loop spans 14 amino acids. Per the germline V gene, CDR1 is SGDLS and CDR2 is YYNGEE. V was trimmed by 1 base and J by 2 bases, leaving 10 bases between them. The CDR3 sequence is CASSVTGGPYEQYF. The CDR3 DNA follows: TGTGCCAGCAGCGTAACCGGAGGCCCCTACGAGCAGTACTTC.